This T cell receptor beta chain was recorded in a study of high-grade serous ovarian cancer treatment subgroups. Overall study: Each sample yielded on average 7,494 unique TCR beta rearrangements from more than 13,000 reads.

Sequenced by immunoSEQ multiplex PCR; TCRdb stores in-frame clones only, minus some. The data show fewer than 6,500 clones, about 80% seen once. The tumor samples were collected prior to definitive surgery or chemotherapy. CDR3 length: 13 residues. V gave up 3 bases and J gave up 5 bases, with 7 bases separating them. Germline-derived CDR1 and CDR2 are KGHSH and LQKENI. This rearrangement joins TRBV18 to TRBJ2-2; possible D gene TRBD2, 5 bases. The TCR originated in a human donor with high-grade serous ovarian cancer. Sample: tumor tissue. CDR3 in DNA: TGTGCCAGCTCACCCCAGCGGACCGGGGAGCTGTTTTTT. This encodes CASSPQRTGELFF.